The clone carrying this TCR beta chain has only a few counts. This specimen belongs to a study of blood T cell repertoires in COVID-19. Study information: COVID-19 samples, acute and convalescent, were from the United States, Italy and Spain.

This CDR3 region has 16 residues. Germline CDR1 is ENHRY and CDR2 is SYGVKD. V dropped 6 bases and J dropped 8 bases, with 22 bases sitting between them. TCRdb keeps only in-frame clones here, not all; method: immunoSEQ multiplex PCR. The sample lists about 270,000 clones, 80% to 90% seen once, with roughly 2.5% in the top ten. Input material: PBMCs or T cells enriched from blood (not recorded which). The chain links TRBV10-3 to TRBJ1-4; TRBD1 might be the D (5 bases). This clonotype was obtained from a woman between 18 and 29 years old who had recovered from COVID-19. For the CDR3, the DNA is TGTGCCATCAGACCCAGCACCGGGACGGGAGCAGAAAAACTGTTTTTT. Encoded protein: CAIRPSTGTGAEKLFF.